One sample yielded the 14 T cell receptor beta chains listed below, sequenced in a study of blood T cells in healthy people across ages. For the second PCR, which ran for about 7 to 11 cycles, a sample-barcoded 5' primer and a J-beta primer mix were used. TCRdb re-called the 5' RACE reads through MiXCR, storing one row per CDR3 protein. This sample has about 830,000 distinct CDR3 sequences, with more than 45% found just once. Sequencing used blood. The origin of the receptors is a man aged 25-40 years in good health.

The rearrangement uses TRBV4-1 and TRBJ2-6; unclear D gene. Germline V gene data show CDR1 as MGHRA and CDR2 as YSYEKL. The CDR3 runs 14 residues. V dropped 4 bases and J dropped 2 bases, with 6 bases sitting between them. The CDR3 sequence is CASSPTPGANVLTF. CDR3 DNA sequence: TGCGCCAGCAGCCCTACCCCTGGGGCCAACGTCCTGACTTTC.

The rearrangement uses TRBV12-3 or TRBV12-4 and TRBJ2-5; tentative D call: TRBD2 (7 bases). The CDR3 extends over 15 amino acids. V was clipped by 4 bases and J by 4 bases, with 16 bases between them. CDR3 in DNA: TGTGCCAGCAGTTCTCTCGAGGGGGGGAGAGAGACCCAGTACTTC. Amino acid sequence: CASSSLEGGRETQYF.

V gene TRBV12-3 or TRBV12-4 combines with J gene TRBJ2-4; tentatively, D is TRBD1 (5 bases). The assigned J gene may be wrong: the sequence end matches TRBJ2-7 better. There are 14 residues in the CDR3. The CDR3 spells CASSVRTRRYEQYF. The CDR3 DNA sequence: TGTGCCAGCAGTGTGCGGACAAGACGTTACGAGCAGTACTTC.

This chain joins TRBV25-1 and TRBJ1-6; D might be TRBD1 (6 bases). Germline V gene sequence: CDR1 MGHDK, CDR2 SYGVNS. The CDR3 is 16 residues long. V shed 5 bases and J shed 2 bases, with 13 bases lying between them. The CDR3 nucleotides are TGTGCCAGCAGTCAAGGGGGTAGTGCCTATAATTCACCCCTCCACTTT. Translation gives CASSQGGSAYNSPLHF.

V and J are TRBV6-5 and TRBJ2-1; tentative D call: TRBD2 (5 bases). V shed 8 bases and J shed 0 bases, with 17 bases lying between them. Germline CDR1 MNHEY, CDR2 SVGAGI. This CDR3 has 16 amino acids. The DNA for the CDR3 is TGTGCCAGCCAGAGGGTCGGAGAAGGCTCCTACAATGAGCAGTTCTTC. It translates to CASQRVGEGSYNEQFF.

The count of this clonotype is one. V usage is TRBV6-4 and J usage is TRBJ2-3; 7 nucleotides agree with TRBD1. The V segment lost 5 bases and the J segment 5 bases; nucleotides outside the gene matches: 10. This CDR3 region has 15 residues. The germline V gene has CDR1 MRHNA and CDR2 SNTAGT. The CDR3: CASSPGTALLDTQYF. The CDR3 coding sequence is TGTGCCAGCAGTCCCGGGACAGCCCTTTTAGATACGCAGTATTTT.

The table lists this clonotype with a few counts. The CDR3 bases are TGTGCCAGCAGCGTAGACTCTGGCGGGAGGGCGGGAACAGATACGCAGTATTTT. As protein: CASSVDSGGRAGTDTQYF. The chain combines TRBV9 with TRBJ2-3; 9 positions match TRBD2. The V and J ends lost 0 bases and 3 bases, in that order; junction bases with no gene match: 11. The length of the CDR3 is 18 residues. The germline gives CDR1 SGDLS, CDR2 YYNGEE.

This clonotype has a handful of counts. The gene calls are TRBV20-1 and TRBJ2-4; a possible D gene is TRBD2 (5 bases). The assigned J gene may be wrong: the sequence end matches TRBJ2-7 better. Germline V lookup: CDR1 DFQATT, CDR2 SNEGSKA (reference sequence). This CDR3 contains 14 residues. DNA for the CDR3: TGCAGTGCTAGAAACCCACTAGGAGTAGACGAGCAGTACTTC. Its translation: CSARNPLGVDEQYF.

This clonotype was recorded a few times. The chain carries TRBV6-5 and TRBJ1-1; 9 bases line up with TRBD1. Germline CDR1 and CDR2: MNHEY and SVGAGI. The CDR3 sequence is 15 residues long. V lost 2 bases and J lost 11; bases outside the gene matches: 12. The CDR3 reads CASSYQPGQGGAAFF. The CDR3 nucleotides are TGTGCCAGCAGTTACCAACCGGGACAGGGAGGAGCGGCTTTCTTT.

The V and J genes are TRBV20-1 and TRBJ2-7; D uncertain. The CDR3 is made up of 13 amino acids. Germline lookup yields CDR1 DFQATT and CDR2 SNEGSKA (reference sequence). V was trimmed by 0 bases and J by 3 bases, leaving 9 bases between them. This CDR3 is CSARDTRNYEQYF. The CDR3 DNA reads TGCAGTGCTAGAGATACCAGGAACTACGAGCAGTACTTC.

The genes are TRBV12-3 or TRBV12-4 and TRBJ2-7, with TRBD1 matching over 9 bases. CDR3 length: 16 residues. The junction had 11 bases not matched to a gene; V was cut back by 3 bases and J by 5 bases. The CDR3 sequence is CASSFWSGQGHNEQYF. DNA of the CDR3: TGTGCCAGCAGTTTCTGGTCGGGACAGGGCCACAACGAGCAGTACTTC.

This chain joins TRBV20-1 and TRBJ2-7, with D uncertain. Trimming pared 0 bases from V and 6 bases from J, leaving 9 bases between. The CDR3 consists of 12 residues. The germline V gene has CDR1 DFQATT and CDR2 SNEGSKA (reference sequence). Here the CDR3 reads CSARDILPEQYF. The CDR3 DNA reads TGCAGTGCTAGAGATATCCTACCCGAGCAGTACTTC.

The gene calls are TRBV14 and TRBJ2-3; possible D gene TRBD2, 6 bases. Germline-derived CDR1 and CDR2 are SGHDN and FVKESK. V was clipped by 1 base and J by 2 bases, with 13 bases between them. The CDR3 runs 16 residues. CDR3 bases: TGTGCCAGCAGCCAAGGTGTTAGCGGCCCCACAGATACGCAGTATTTT. Translated: CASSQGVSGPTDTQYF. The whole variable domain, remainder taken from reference TRBV14 and TRBJ2-3, is EAGVTQFPSHSVIEKGQTVTLRCDPISGHDNLYWYRRVMGKEIKFLLHFVKESKQDESGMPNNRFLAERTGGTYSTLKVQPAELEDSGVYFCASSQGVSGPTDTQYFGPGTRLTVL.

The gene calls are TRBV20-1 and TRBJ2-1, with 7 bases lining up with TRBD2. V was clipped by 4 bases and J by 2 bases; unmatched bases: 23. This CDR3 spans 20 amino acids. Looked up from germline, CDR1 is DFQATT and CDR2 is SNEGSKA (reference sequence). The DNA for the CDR3 is TGCAGTGCTACTCCATCGGGTTTGGTTAGCGGGTCTAGGACCTACAATGAGCAGTTCTTC. Encoded protein: CSATPSGLVSGSRTYNEQFF.